This TCR beta chain is from a study of Tregs in tolerant kidney transplant recipients. On the study more broadly: Recipients received nonmyeloablative bone marrow transplants from related graft donors, with transient mixed chimerism.

Regarding the study as a whole: Some patients' samples used different primers over time, so nucleotide sequences weren't comparable. Tregs expanded with activated donor B cells seemed most donor-specific. The small number of patients limits these findings pending further validation.

Comments on this clone: The antigen is not known.

Assay: immunoSEQ multiplex PCR; the TCRdb copy retains only in-frame clones and omits some. Among around 98,000 clones listed, 93% were seen once. The CDR3 loop spans 14 amino acids. The junction had 11 bases not matched to a gene; V was cut back by 5 bases and J by 11 bases. Germline V gene lookup returns CDR1 SGHVS and CDR2 FNYEAQ. Sample: CD4+ T cells from blood, taken before the transplant. The source of this sequence is a human donor who received a combined kidney and bone marrow transplant. The chain combines TRBV7-6 with TRBJ1-1; TRBD1 aligns across 10 bases. CDR3 residues: CASSPEAGTGEAFF. CDR3 DNA sequence: TGTGCCAGCAGCCCAGAAGCTGGGACAGGGGAGGCTTTCTTT. Together with reference TRBV7-6 and TRBJ1-1, the CDR3 gives the full variable domain: GAGVSQSPRYKVTKRGQDVALRCDPISGHVSLYWYRQALGQGPEFLTYFNYEAQQDKSGLPNDRFSAERPEGSISTLTIQRTEQRDSAMYRCASSPEAGTGEAFFGQGTRLTVV.